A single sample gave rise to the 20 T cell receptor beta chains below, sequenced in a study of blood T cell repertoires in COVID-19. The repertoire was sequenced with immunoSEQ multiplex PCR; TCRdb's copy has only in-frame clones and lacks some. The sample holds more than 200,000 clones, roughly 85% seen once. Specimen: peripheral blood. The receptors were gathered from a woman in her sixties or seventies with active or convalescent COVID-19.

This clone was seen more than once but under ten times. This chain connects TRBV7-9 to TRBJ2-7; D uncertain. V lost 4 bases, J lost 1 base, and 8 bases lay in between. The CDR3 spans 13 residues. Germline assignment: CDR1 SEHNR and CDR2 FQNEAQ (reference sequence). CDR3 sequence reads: CASSSGGSYEQYF. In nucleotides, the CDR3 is TGTGCCAGCAGCTCTGGCGGTTCCTACGAGCAGTACTTC.

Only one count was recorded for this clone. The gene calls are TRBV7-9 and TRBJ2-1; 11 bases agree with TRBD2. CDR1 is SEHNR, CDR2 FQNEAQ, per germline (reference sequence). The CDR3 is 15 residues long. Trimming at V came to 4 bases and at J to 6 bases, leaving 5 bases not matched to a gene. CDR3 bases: TGTGCCAGCAGCTGGCCGGGACTAGCGGTCAATGAGCAGTTCTTC. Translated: CASSWPGLAVNEQFF. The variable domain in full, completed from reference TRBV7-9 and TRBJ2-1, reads DTGVSQNPRHKITKRGQNVTFRCDPISEHNRLYWYRQTLGQGPEFLTYFQNEAQLEKSRLLSDRFSAERPKGSFSTLEIQRTEQGDSAMYLCASSWPGLAVNEQFFGPGTRLTVL.

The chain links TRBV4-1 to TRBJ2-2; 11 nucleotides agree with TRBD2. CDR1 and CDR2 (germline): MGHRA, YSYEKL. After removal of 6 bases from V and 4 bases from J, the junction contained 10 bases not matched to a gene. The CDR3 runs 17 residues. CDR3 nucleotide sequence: TGCGCCAGCAGACGACTAACTAGCGGGAGTGGCACCGGGGAGCTGTTTTTT. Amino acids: CASRRLTSGSGTGELFF.

The CDR3 loop is CASSGQLGNTIYF. The CDR3 DNA follows: TGTGCCAGCTCGGGACAGCTGGGAAACACCATATATTTT. This chain connects TRBV25-1 to TRBJ1-3; 7 positions match TRBD1. From germline, CDR1 is MGHDK and CDR2 SYGVNS. V gave up 8 bases and J gave up 4 bases; unmatched junction bases: 5. This CDR3 has 13 amino acids.

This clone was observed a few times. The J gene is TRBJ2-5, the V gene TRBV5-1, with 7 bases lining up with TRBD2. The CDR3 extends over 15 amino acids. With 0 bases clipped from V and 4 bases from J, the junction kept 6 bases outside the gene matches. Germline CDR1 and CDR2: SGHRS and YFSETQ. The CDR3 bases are TGCGCCAGCAGCTTGGGGGCGGGAGCTGTAGAGACCCAGTACTTC. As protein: CASSLGAGAVETQYF.

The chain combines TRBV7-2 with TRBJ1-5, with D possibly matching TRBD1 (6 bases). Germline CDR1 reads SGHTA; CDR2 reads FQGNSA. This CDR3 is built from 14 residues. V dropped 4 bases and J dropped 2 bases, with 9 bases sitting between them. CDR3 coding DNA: TGTGCCAGCAGCTCCCGACAGGGCAATCAGCCCCAGCATTTT. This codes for CASSSRQGNQPQHF.

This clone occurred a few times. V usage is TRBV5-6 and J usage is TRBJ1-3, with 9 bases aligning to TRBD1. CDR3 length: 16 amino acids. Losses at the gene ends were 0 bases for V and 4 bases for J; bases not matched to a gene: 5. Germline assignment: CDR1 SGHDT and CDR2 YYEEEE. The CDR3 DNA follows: TGTGCCAGCAGCTTGGATAACAGGGGGCAAGGAAACACCATATATTTT. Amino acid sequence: CASSLDNRGQGNTIYF. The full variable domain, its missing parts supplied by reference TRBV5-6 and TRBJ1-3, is DAGVTQSPTHLIKTRGQQVTLRCSPKSGHDTVSWYQQALGQGPQFIFQYYEEEERQRGNFPDRFSGHQFPNYSSELNVNALLLGDSALYLCASSLDNRGQGNTIYFGEGSWLTVV.

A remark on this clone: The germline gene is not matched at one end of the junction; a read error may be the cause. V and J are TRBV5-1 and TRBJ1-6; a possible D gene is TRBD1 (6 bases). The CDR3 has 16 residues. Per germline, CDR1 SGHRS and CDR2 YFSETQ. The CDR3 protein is CASSRASGTTNSPPHF. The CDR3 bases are TGCGCCAGCAGCCGAGCGTCGGGGACAACTAATTCACCCCCCCACTTT.

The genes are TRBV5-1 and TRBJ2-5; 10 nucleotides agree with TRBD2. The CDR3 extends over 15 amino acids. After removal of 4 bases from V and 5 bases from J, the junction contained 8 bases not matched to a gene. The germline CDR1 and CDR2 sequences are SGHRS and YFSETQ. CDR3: CASSRSGRAEETQYF. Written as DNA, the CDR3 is TGCGCCAGCAGCCGCAGCGGGAGGGCCGAGGAGACCCAGTACTTC.

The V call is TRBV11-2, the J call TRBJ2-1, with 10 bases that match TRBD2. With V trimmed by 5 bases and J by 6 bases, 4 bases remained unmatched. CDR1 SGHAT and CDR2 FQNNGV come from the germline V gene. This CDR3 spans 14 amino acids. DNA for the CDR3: TGTGCCAGCAGCCAACGGACTAGCGGCAATGAGCAGTTCTTC. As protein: CASSQRTSGNEQFF.

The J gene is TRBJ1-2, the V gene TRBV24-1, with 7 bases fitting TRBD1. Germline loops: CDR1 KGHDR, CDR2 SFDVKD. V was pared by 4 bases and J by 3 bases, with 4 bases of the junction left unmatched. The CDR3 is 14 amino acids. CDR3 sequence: CATSELDRDYGYTF. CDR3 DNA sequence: TGTGCCACCAGTGAACTAGACAGGGACTATGGCTACACCTTC.

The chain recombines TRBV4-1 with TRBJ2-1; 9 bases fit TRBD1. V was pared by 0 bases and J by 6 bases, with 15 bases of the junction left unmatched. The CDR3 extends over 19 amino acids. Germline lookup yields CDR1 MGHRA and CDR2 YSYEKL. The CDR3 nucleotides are TGCGCCAGCAGCCAAGATTGGGGACAGGGTTATCCCACCGTCAATGAGCAGTTCTTC. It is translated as CASSQDWGQGYPTVNEQFF.

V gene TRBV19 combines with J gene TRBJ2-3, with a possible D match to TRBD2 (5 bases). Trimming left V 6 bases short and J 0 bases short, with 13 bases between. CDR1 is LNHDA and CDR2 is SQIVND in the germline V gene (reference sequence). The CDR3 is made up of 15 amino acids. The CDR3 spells CASSGMTPSTDTQYF. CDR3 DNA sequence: TGTGCCAGTAGCGGGATGACCCCTAGCACAGATACGCAGTATTTT.

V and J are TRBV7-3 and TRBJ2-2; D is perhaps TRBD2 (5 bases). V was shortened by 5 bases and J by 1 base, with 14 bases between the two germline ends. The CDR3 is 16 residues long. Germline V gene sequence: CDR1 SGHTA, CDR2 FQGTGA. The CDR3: CASSQHLGVNTGELFF. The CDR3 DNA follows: TGTGCCAGCAGCCAGCACCTCGGGGTGAACACCGGGGAGCTGTTTTTT.

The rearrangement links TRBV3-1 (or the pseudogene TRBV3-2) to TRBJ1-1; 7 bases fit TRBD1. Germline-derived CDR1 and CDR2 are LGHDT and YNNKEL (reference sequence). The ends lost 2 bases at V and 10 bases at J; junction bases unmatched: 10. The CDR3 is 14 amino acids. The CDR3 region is CASSQPGGYLGAFF. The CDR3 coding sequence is TGTGCCAGCAGCCAACCAGGGGGTTATCTAGGAGCTTTCTTT.

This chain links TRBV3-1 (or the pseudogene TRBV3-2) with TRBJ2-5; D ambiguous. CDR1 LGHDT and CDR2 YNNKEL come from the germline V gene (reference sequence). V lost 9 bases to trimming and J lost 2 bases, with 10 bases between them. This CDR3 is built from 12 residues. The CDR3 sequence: CASRALQETQYF. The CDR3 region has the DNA TGTGCCAGTCGCGCCCTTCAAGAGACCCAGTACTTC.

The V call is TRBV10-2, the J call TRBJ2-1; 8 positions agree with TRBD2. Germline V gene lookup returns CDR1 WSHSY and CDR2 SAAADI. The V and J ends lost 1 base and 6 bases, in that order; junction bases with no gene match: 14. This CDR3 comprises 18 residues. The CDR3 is CASSEFPGGPEWANEQFF. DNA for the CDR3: TGCGCCAGCAGTGAGTTTCCGGGGGGGCCCGAGTGGGCCAATGAGCAGTTCTTC.

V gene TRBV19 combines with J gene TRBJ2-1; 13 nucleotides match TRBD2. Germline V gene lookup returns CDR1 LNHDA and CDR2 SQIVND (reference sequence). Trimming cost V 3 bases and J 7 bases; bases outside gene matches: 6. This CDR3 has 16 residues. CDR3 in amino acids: CASSIGLAGVTNEQFF. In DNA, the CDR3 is TGTGCCAGTAGTATTGGACTAGCGGGGGTAACGAATGAGCAGTTCTTC. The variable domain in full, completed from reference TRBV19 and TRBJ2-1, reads DGGITQSPKYLFRKEGQNVTLSCEQNLNHDAMYWYRQDPGQGLRLIYYSQIVNDFQKGDIAEGYSVSREKKESFPLTVTSAQKNPTAFYLCASSIGLAGVTNEQFFGPGTRLTVL.

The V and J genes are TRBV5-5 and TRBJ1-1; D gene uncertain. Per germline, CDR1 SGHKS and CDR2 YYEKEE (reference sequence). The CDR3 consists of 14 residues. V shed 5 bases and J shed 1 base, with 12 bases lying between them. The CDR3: CASSTTGSNTEAFF. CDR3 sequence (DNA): TGTGCCAGCAGTACGACCGGGTCGAACACTGAAGCTTTCTTT.

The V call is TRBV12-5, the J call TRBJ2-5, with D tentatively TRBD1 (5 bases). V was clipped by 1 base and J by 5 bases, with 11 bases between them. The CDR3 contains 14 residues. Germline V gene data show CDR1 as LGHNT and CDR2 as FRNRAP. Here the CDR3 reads CASGLESGAETQYF. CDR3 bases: TGTGCTAGTGGTTTGGAAAGTGGGGCGGAGACCCAGTACTTC.